A single T cell receptor beta chain is shown here with its context. The antigen remains unidentified. This record comes from a study of identical twins. TCRdb reprocessed the 5' RACE reads with MiXCR, giving one entry per CDR3 protein. The table records 700,000 or so distinct CDR3 sequences, more than 6.5% of them present only once. Study-wide results and limits: Out-of-frame alpha sequences common to twins were enriched for low generation probability.

Germline V CDR1 and CDR2: SGHDT, YYEEEE. The CDR3 loop spans 16 amino acids. V was clipped by 3 bases and J by 1 base, with 16 bases between them. The sample was also reused in another study, on yellow fever vaccine responses in identical twins. This second report adds: Twins' vaccine T cell responses reportedly seemed partly convergent and partly personalized.

The source is a woman under 30 in good health. Material: PBMCs. The chain links TRBV5-6 to TRBJ1-1, with D possibly matching TRBD1 (5 bases). CDR3 nucleotide sequence: TGTGCCAGCAGCTCCGGGGGGTTGGGAGCGAACACTGAAGCTTTCTTT. This encodes CASSSGGLGANTEAFF.